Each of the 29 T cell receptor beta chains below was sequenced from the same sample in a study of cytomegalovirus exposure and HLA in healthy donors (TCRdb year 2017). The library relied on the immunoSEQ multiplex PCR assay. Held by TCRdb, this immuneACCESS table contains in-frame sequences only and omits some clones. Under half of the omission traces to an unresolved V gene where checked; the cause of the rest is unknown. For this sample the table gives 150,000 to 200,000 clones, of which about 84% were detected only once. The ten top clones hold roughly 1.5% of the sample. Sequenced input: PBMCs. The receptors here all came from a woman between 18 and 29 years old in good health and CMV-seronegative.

CDR3 sequence reads: CASYNMPGQGSRGIQYF. The DNA of the CDR3 is TGCGCCAGCTACAACATGCCCGGACAGGGTTCTCGAGGCATTCAGTACTTC. The gene calls are TRBV5-1 and TRBJ2-4; TRBD1 matches 8 bases. The CDR3 covers 17 residues. From germline, CDR1 is SGHRS and CDR2 YFSETQ. V shed 7 bases and J 9 bases; nucleotides not matched to a gene: 21. Based on the CDR3 plus reference TRBV5-1 and TRBJ2-4, the full variable domain is KAGVTQTPRYLIKTRGQQVTLSCSPISGHRSVSWYQQTPGQGLQFLFEYFSETQRNKGNFPGRFSGRQFSNSRSEMNVSTLELGDSALYLCASYNMPGQGSRGIQYFGAGTRLSVL.

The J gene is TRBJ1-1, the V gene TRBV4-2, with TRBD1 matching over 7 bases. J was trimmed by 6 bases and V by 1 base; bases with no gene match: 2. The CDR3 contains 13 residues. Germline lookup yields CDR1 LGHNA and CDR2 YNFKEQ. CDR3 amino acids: CASSQAGTAEAFF. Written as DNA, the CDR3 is TGTGCCAGCAGCCAAGCGGGGACAGCTGAAGCTTTCTTT.

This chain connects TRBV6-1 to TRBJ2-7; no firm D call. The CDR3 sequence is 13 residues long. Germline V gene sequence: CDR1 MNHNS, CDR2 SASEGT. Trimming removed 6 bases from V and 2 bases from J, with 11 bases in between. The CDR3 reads CASSTRGTYEQYF. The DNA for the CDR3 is TGTGCCAGCAGCACGCGAGGTACCTACGAGCAGTACTTC.

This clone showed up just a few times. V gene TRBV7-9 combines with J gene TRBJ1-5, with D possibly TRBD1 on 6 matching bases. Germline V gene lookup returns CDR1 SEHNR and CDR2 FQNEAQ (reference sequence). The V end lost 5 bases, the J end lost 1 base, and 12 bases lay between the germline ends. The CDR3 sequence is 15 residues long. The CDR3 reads CASSPRGQSNQPQHF. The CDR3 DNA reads TGTGCCAGCAGCCCTAGAGGACAGAGCAATCAGCCCCAGCATTTT.

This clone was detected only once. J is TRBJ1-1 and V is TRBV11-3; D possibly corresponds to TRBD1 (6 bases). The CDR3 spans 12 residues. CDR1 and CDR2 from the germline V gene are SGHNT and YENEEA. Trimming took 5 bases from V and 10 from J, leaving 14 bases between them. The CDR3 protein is CASSPYRGGAFF. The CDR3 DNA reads TGTGCCAGCAGCCCCTACCGAGGGGGAGCTTTCTTT.

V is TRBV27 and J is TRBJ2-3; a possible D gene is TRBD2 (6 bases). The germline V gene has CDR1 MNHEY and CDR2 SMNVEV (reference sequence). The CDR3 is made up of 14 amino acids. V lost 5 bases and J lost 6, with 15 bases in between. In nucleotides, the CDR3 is TGTGCCAGCAGTGACCGGGCTCGGGGGGATACGCAGTATTTT. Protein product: CASSDRARGDTQYF.

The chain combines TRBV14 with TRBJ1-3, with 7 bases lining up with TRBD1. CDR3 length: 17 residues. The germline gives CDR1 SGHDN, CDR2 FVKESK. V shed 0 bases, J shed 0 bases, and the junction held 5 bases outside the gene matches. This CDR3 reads CASSQEGGLLSGNTIYF. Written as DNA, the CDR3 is TGTGCCAGCAGCCAAGAAGGGGGCCTCCTCTCTGGAAACACCATATATTTT. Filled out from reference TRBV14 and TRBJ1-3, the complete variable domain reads EAGVTQFPSHSVIEKGQTVTLRCDPISGHDNLYWYRRVMGKEIKFLLHFVKESKQDESGMPNNRFLAERTGGTYSTLKVQPAELEDSGVYFCASSQEGGLLSGNTIYFGEGSWLTVV.

The CDR3 is CASSYYTGPRSYEQYF. The CDR3 DNA follows: TGTGCCAGCAGTTACTATACAGGGCCTCGCTCCTACGAGCAGTACTTC. The chain couples TRBV6-5 to TRBJ2-7; maybe TRBD1 (6 bases). Trimming removed 1 base at V and 0 bases at J, with 13 bases between. Germline CDR1 and CDR2: MNHEY and SVGAGI. The CDR3 length is 16 residues.

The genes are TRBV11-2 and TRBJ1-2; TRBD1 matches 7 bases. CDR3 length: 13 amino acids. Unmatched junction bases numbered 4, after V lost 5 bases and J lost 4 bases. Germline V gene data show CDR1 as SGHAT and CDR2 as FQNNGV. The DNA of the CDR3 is TGTGCCAGCAGCCCTGCAGGGGGCTATGGCTACACCTTC. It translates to CASSPAGGYGYTF.

The CDR3 sequence: CASSPILLLGDYGYTF. The CDR3 nucleotides are TGTGCCAGCAGCCCGATCCTCCTCTTGGGAGACTATGGCTACACCTTC. The chain carries TRBV9 and TRBJ1-2; D is uncertain. CDR1 and CDR2 from the germline V gene are SGDLS and YYNGEE. V lost 4 bases, J lost 3 bases, and 19 bases lay in between. The length of the CDR3 is 16 residues.

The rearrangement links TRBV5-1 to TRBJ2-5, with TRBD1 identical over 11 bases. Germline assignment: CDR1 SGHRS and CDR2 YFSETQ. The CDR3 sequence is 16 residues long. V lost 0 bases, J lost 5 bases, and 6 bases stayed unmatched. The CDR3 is CASSLAGTGGLETQYF. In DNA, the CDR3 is TGCGCCAGCAGCTTGGCCGGGACAGGGGGTTTGGAGACCCAGTACTTC.

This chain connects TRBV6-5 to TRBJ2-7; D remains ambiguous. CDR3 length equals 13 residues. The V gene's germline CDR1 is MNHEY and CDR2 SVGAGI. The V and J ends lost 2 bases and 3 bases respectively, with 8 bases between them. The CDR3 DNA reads TGTGCCAGCAGTTACGCCTACAGCTACGAGCAGTACTTC. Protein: CASSYAYSYEQYF.

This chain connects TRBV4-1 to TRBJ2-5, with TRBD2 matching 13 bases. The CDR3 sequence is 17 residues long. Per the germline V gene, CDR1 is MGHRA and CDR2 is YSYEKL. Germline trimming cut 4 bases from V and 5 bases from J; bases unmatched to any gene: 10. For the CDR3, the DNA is TGCGCCAGCAGCCCCCCTACTAGCGGGGGGGCCGGGGAGACCCAGTACTTC. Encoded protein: CASSPPTSGGAGETQYF.

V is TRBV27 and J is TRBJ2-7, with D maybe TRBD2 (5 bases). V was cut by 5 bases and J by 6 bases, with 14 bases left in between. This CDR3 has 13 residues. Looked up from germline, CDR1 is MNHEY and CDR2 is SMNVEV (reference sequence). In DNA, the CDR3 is TGTGCCAGCAGTCTAGCTTGGGGTTTCGAGCAGTACTTC. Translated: CASSLAWGFEQYF.

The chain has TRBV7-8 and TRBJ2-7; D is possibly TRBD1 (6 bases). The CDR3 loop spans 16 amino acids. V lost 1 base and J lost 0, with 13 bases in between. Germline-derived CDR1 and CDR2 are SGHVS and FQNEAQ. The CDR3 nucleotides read TGTGCCAGCAGCTTAGATGGCAGGGGTAGCTCCTACGAGCAGTACTTC. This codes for CASSLDGRGSSYEQYF.

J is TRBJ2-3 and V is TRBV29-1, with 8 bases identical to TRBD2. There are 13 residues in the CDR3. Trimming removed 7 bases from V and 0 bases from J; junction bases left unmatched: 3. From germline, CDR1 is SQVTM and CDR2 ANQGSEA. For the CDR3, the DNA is TGCAGCGGAGAGCGGGGGAGCACAGATACGCAGTATTTT. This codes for CSGERGSTDTQYF.

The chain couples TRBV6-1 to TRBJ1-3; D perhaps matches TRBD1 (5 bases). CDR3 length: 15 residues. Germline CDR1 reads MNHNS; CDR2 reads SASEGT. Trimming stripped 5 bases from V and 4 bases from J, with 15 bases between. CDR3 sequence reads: CASSQAGGSGNTIYF. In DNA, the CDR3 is TGTGCCAGCAGTCAGGCGGGGGGATCGGGAAACACCATATATTTT.

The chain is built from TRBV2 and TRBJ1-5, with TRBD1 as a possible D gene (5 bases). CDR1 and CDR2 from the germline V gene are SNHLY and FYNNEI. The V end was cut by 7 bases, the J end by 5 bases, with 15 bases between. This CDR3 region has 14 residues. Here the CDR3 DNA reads TGTGCCAGCACCATAGACAGTCTCGATCAGCCCCAGCATTTT. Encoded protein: CASTIDSLDQPQHF.

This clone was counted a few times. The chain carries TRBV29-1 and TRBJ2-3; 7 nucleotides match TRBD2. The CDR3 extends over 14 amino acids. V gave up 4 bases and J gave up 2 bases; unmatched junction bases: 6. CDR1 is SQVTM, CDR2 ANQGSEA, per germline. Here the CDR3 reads CSVGEGLFTDTQYF. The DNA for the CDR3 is TGCAGCGTTGGGGAGGGACTCTTCACAGATACGCAGTATTTT.

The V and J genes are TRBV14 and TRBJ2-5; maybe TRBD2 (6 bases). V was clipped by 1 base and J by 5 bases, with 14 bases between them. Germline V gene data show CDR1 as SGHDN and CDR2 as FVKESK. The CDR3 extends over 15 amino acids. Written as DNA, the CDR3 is TGTGCCAGCAGCCAAGCACTAGCTTTCGCGGAGACCCAGTACTTC. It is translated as CASSQALAFAETQYF.

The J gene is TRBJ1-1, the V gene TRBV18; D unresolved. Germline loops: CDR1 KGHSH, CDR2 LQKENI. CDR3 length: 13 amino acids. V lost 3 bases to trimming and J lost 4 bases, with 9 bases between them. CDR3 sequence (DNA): TGTGCCAGCTCACCTTTGAGCTTCACTGAAGCTTTCTTT. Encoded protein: CASSPLSFTEAFF.

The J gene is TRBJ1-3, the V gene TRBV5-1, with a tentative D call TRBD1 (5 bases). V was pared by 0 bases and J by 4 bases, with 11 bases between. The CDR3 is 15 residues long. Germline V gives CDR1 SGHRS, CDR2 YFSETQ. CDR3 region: CASSLDGAGGNTIYF. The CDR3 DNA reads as TGCGCCAGCAGCTTGGATGGGGCGGGAGGAAACACCATATATTTT.

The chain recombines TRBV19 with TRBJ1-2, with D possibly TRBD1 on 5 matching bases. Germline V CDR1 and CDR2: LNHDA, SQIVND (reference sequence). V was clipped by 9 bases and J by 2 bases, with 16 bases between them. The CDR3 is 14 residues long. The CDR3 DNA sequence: TGTGCCAGCAATCCTGGGGGGGGAAACTATGGCTACACCTTC. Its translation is CASNPGGGNYGYTF.

This chain's CDR3 is CASSLVGGALGTDTQYF. The CDR3 DNA reads as TGTGCCAGCAGCTTAGTGGGGGGGGCCCTCGGCACAGATACGCAGTATTTT. J is TRBJ2-3 and V is TRBV11-2, with a weak D call TRBD2 (7 bases). Trimming removed 1 base at V and 1 base at J, with 15 bases between. The CDR3 covers 17 residues. Germline-derived CDR1 and CDR2 are SGHAT and FQNNGV.

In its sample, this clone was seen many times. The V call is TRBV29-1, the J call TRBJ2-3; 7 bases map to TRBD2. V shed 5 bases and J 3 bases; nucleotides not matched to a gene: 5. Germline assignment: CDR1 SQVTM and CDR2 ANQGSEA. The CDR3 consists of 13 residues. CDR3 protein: CSVKSGVTDTQYF. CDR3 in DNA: TGCAGCGTTAAGAGCGGGGTAACAGATACGCAGTATTTT.

The CDR3 sequence is CASREPGGQETQYF. The CDR3 DNA reads as TGCGCCAGCAGGGAGCCAGGGGGCCAAGAGACCCAGTACTTC. V is TRBV5-1 and J is TRBJ2-5; TRBD1 aligns across 7 bases. CDR3 size: 14 residues. Unmatched junction bases numbered 5, after V lost 5 bases and J lost 1 base. Germline loops: CDR1 SGHRS, CDR2 YFSETQ.

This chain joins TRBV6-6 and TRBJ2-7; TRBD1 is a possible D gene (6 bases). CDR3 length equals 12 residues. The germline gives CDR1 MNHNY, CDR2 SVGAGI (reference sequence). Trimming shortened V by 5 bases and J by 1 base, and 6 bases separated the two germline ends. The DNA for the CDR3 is TGTGCCAGCAGTGGACAGTCCTACGAGCAGTACTTC. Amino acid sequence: CASSGQSYEQYF.

The CDR3 protein is CASSYMAGVTGELFF. The CDR3 coding sequence is TGTGCCAGCAGTTACATGGCAGGGGTTACCGGGGAGCTGTTTTTT. This chain joins TRBV6-5 and TRBJ2-2; D possibly corresponds to TRBD1 (6 bases). This CDR3 has 15 amino acids. Germline CDR1 and CDR2: MNHEY and SVGAGI. V gave up 2 bases and J gave up 5 bases, with 12 bases separating them.

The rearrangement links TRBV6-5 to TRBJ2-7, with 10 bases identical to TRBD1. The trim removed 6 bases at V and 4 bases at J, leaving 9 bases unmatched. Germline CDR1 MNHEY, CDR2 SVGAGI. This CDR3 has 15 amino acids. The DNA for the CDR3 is TGTGCCAGCAGCTTCCGGGACAGGGGTAGTTACGAGCAGTACTTC. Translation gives CASSFRDRGSYEQYF.